The T cell receptor (beta chain) described here comes from a study of graft-versus-host responses after intestinal transplantation. Study in general: Every recipient underwent anti-thymocyte globulin induction, then tacrolimus and steroids for 2 to 3 years.

Profiling relied on immunoSEQ multiplex PCR, and the TCRdb table lists in-frame clones only, not all of them. The table lists 80,000 to 100,000 clones, around 90% of them singletons. On this clone itself: No antigen is known for it.

The sequence was collected from a human donor who was the organ donor for an intestinal transplant. Sequencing was performed on unstimulated CD8+ T cells sorted from spleen or lymph node cells, taken before transplant.

In nucleotides, the CDR3 is TGTGCCAGCAGCCGTCTAGCGGGAGAAGCCTACGAGCAGTACTTC. It codes for CASSRLAGEAYEQYF. J is TRBJ2-7 and V is TRBV5-4; 10 bases are shared with TRBD2. CDR1 and CDR2 from the germline V gene are SGHNT and YYREEE (reference sequence). V gave up 4 bases and J gave up 2 bases; unmatched junction bases: 6. The CDR3 is 15 amino acids.